This T cell receptor (beta chain) appears in the sequencing data of a study of post-analysis software for immune sequencing data. Study at large: The courses of disease that were included comprised relapsing-remitting, secondary progressive and progressive-relapsing multiple sclerosis.

Unique molecular identifiers tagged the TCR beta cDNA libraries. TCRdb re-called the PCR reads through MiXCR, storing one row per CDR3 protein. The data contain hundreds of thousands of distinct CDR3 sequences, 25% to 30% of them singletons. V dropped 5 bases and J dropped 11; count of bases not matched to a gene: 19. Germline assignment: CDR1 SEHNR and CDR2 FQNEAQ (reference sequence). The CDR3 is 17 amino acids. A remark on this clonotype: The antigen remains unidentified.

Findings and caveats of the study: There was significantly lower normalized Chao1 diversity in multiple sclerosis patients than in controls. The study found TRBV5-6, TRBV5-1 and TRBV20-1 among five TRBV segments more frequent in patients than controls.

This TCR came from a girl between 5 and 17 years old with multiple sclerosis. The V gene is TRBV7-9, the J gene TRBJ2-5; TRBD2 agrees at 11 bases. The specimen sequenced was blood. CDR3 protein: CASSDAIAGGPWDEQYF. CDR3 bases: TGTGCCAGCAGCGACGCGATAGCGGGAGGGCCATGGGATGAGCAGTACTTC.